This entry describes one T cell receptor beta chain. Its antigen is not known. This specimen comes from a study of early T cells in non-severe SARS-CoV-2 infection. About the research overall: The input, bulk RNA from unsorted whole blood, was sequenced, and chains were unpaired. Study conclusions and caveats: VDJdb-based matching was biased toward anti-spike CD8 responses and missed private and CD4 specificities.

Individual cDNA molecules were tagged with unique molecular identifiers. TCRdb re-called the 5' RACE reads with MiXCR, one entry per CDR3 protein. The sample lists over 55,000 distinct CDR3 sequences, less than 9.5% occurring once. The sample taken for sequencing was whole blood. The receptor was derived from an adult who was a healthcare worker with PCR-confirmed SARS-CoV-2 infection or an uninfected control (not recorded which).

The CDR3 nucleotides read TGCAGCGTTGAAGATGTGCGGGAGTACTTCCGGGTCACAGATACGCAGTATTTT. It codes for CSVEDVREYFRVTDTQYF. The chain recombines TRBV29-1 with TRBJ2-3; TRBD2 matches at 7 bases. The CDR3 spans 18 residues. The germline gives CDR1 SQVTM, CDR2 ANQGSEA. The ends lost 0 bases at V and 2 bases at J; junction bases unmatched: 14.